This TCR beta chain stems from a study of long-term antiretroviral therapy in people with HIV. Study at large: Of all samples, the earliest predate the 2015 immediate-ART recommendation by about a decade.

Assay version v3.0 of immunoSEQ was used, and it was run at survey level. Sequenced by immunoSEQ multiplex PCR; TCRdb stores in-frame clones only, minus some. Here the sample spans tens of thousands of clones, over 75% being singletons. Germline V CDR1 and CDR2: SGHTA, FQGNSA. Deletions cut 0 bases from V and 4 bases from J, with 13 bases between. CDR3 size: 16 residues. Whole-study results and caveats: Transplant-donor-level diversity was not reached after ART, though diversity increased. Information on adherence to ART, viral resistance or therapy changes was unavailable. HIV repertoires spanned narrower CDR3 length ranges than controls.

As regards this clone: Its specificity is unknown.

The sequence derives from a man between 60 and 70 years old with HIV. The material sequenced was unsorted PBMCs, taken 0.6 years after starting antiretroviral therapy. V gene TRBV7-2 combines with J gene TRBJ1-5; D unresolved. The CDR3 spells CASSLASGLGNQPQHF. CDR3 DNA: TGTGCCAGCAGCTTAGCCTCAGGTCTTGGGAATCAGCCCCAGCATTTT.